This T cell receptor (beta chain) derives from a study of CD8+CD57+ T cells in acquired aplastic anemia. Notes on this clonotype: What it binds is unknown. Relative to the germline gene, one junction end is altered; a read error may explain this.

All sequencing subjects had displayed CD8+CD57+ cell expansion on flow cytometry. Looked up from germline, CDR1 is ENHRY and CDR2 is SYGVKD. This CDR3 is 17 amino acids long. Findings and caveats of the study: Patients and controls were found to share about 31 CD8+ CDR3 sequences.

CDR3 and TCR beta VDJ profiling relied on a genomic DNA template. TCRdb reprocessed the reads with MiXCR, giving one entry per CDR3 protein. Of some 160,000 distinct CDR3 sequences detected, 45% to 55% appear once; the ten largest clones hold approximately 2.8%. The chain couples TRBV10-3 to TRBJ2-1, with 9 positions matching TRBD1. The receptor's source is a human donor with aplastic anemia. Sequencing was performed on sorted CD4+, CD8+, or CD8+CD57+ T cells (not recorded which) from PBMCs. CDR3 coding DNA: TGTGCCACCAGTGATTTGATCTCCGGGACAGGGAACAATGAGCAGCTCTTC. It codes for CATSDLISGTGNNEQLF.